These T cell receptor beta chains were read from a single sample in a study of blood T cell repertoires in COVID-19. The method was immunoSEQ multiplex PCR; TCRdb's version includes in-frame clones alone and lacks a portion of them. The table shows about 290,000 clones, with around 86% occurring only once. Sequencing input: peripheral blood. Every receptor here comes from a woman aged 25-40 years with active or convalescent COVID-19. Both conserved end residues are part of each CDR3. The order of the fields is V gene, D gene, J gene, clone size, CDR3 protein, CDR3 DNA. A D gene is named only where the DNA matches it firmly. The size entry is marked missing in some rows and otherwise reads once, few, many or a size class.

v_call: TRBV4-3
d_call: -
j_call: TRBJ2-7
clone_size: -
cdr3_aa: CASSQGAGREQYF
cdr3_nt: TGCGCCAGCAGCCAAGGGGCAGGGCGCGAGCAGTACTTC

v_call: TRBV19
d_call: -
j_call: TRBJ2-3
clone_size: -
cdr3_aa: CASTKRQVLEADTQYF
cdr3_nt: TGTGCCAGTACCAAACGACAGGTCCTTGAAGCAGATACGCAGTATTTT

v_call: TRBV5-1
d_call: -
j_call: TRBJ1-2
clone_size: -
cdr3_aa: CASSLDGQGSYGYTF
cdr3_nt: TGCGCCAGCAGCTTGGACGGGCAGGGCTCCTATGGCTACACCTTC

v_call: TRBV7-2
d_call: -
j_call: TRBJ1-6
clone_size: -
cdr3_aa: CASSSYNSPLHF
cdr3_nt: TGTGCCAGCAGCTCTTATAATTCACCCCTCCACTTT

v_call: TRBV19
d_call: -
j_call: TRBJ1-1
clone_size: -
cdr3_aa: CASRALTGNTEAFF
cdr3_nt: TGTGCCAGTAGGGCCCTGACAGGGAACACTGAAGCTTTCTTT

v_call: TRBV15
d_call: -
j_call: TRBJ1-6
clone_size: -
cdr3_aa: CATSRPQGLDRNSPLHF
cdr3_nt: TGTGCCACCAGCAGACCACAGGGCCTAGATAGGAATTCACCCCTCCACTTT

v_call: TRBV6-5
d_call: -
j_call: TRBJ2-1
clone_size: -
cdr3_aa: CASTQTDNEQFF
cdr3_nt: TGTGCCAGCACCCAGACAGACAATGAGCAGTTCTTC

v_call: TRBV19
d_call: TRBD1
j_call: TRBJ2-3
clone_size: -
cdr3_aa: CASSTGQGSDTQYF
cdr3_nt: TGTGCCAGTAGTACCGGACAGGGATCAGATACGCAGTATTTT

v_call: TRBV30
d_call: -
j_call: TRBJ1-2
clone_size: -
cdr3_aa: CAWDSPYGYTF
cdr3_nt: TGTGCCTGGGACAGTCCCTATGGCTACACCTTC

v_call: TRBV6-5
d_call: TRBD2
j_call: TRBJ2-1
clone_size: -
cdr3_aa: CASTYTSGGEQFF
cdr3_nt: TGTGCCAGCACCTATACTAGCGGGGGGGAGCAGTTCTTC

v_call: TRBV19
d_call: TRBD1
j_call: TRBJ1-4
clone_size: once
cdr3_aa: CASSLQGAPEKLFF
cdr3_nt: TGTGCCAGTAGTCTGCAGGGGGCGCCCGAAAAACTGTTTTTT

v_call: TRBV3-1/TRBV3-2
d_call: -
j_call: TRBJ1-2
clone_size: -
cdr3_aa: CASSQATGHHGYTF
cdr3_nt: TGTGCCAGCAGCCAAGCTACAGGCCACCATGGCTACACCTTC

v_call: TRBV7-2
d_call: -
j_call: TRBJ1-2
clone_size: -
cdr3_aa: CASSPDRRGGYTF
cdr3_nt: TGTGCCAGCAGCCCCGACAGACGTGGGGGCTACACCTTC

v_call: TRBV11-2
d_call: -
j_call: TRBJ2-7
clone_size: -
cdr3_aa: CASAAATYEQYF
cdr3_nt: TGTGCCAGCGCGGCGGCCACCTACGAGCAGTACTTC

v_call: TRBV5-1
d_call: -
j_call: TRBJ2-5
clone_size: -
cdr3_aa: CASSLGGRQQETQYF
cdr3_nt: TGCGCCAGCAGCTTAGGGGGACGCCAACAAGAGACCCAGTACTTC

v_call: TRBV2
d_call: TRBD1
j_call: TRBJ1-5
clone_size: -
cdr3_aa: CASSKQGADNQPQHF
cdr3_nt: TGTGCCAGCAGTAAACAGGGGGCAGACAATCAGCCCCAGCATTTT

v_call: TRBV18
d_call: TRBD1
j_call: TRBJ1-2
clone_size: -
cdr3_aa: CASSQKDRVGNGYTF
cdr3_nt: TGTGCCAGCTCACAGAAAGACAGGGTTGGAAATGGCTACACCTTC

v_call: TRBV3-1/TRBV3-2
d_call: TRBD1
j_call: TRBJ1-1
clone_size: -
cdr3_aa: CASSADREVNTEAFF
cdr3_nt: TGTGCCAGCAGTGCTGACAGGGAGGTGAACACTGAAGCTTTCTTT

v_call: TRBV7-9
d_call: TRBD2
j_call: TRBJ2-7
clone_size: few
cdr3_aa: CASSLTTSGPGGKYF
cdr3_nt: TGTGCCAGCAGCTTAACGACTAGCGGGCCAGGAGGGAAGTACTTC

v_call: TRBV7-9
d_call: -
j_call: TRBJ1-1
clone_size: -
cdr3_aa: CASSLGTGEAFF
cdr3_nt: TGTGCCAGCAGCTTAGGGACTGGCGAAGCTTTCTTT

v_call: TRBV6-2/TRBV6-3
d_call: -
j_call: TRBJ1-1
clone_size: once
cdr3_aa: CASSQTNTNTEAFF
cdr3_nt: TGTGCCAGCAGCCAGACAAACACTAACACTGAAGCTTTCTTT

v_call: TRBV19
d_call: -
j_call: TRBJ1-5
clone_size: -
cdr3_aa: CASSIAGYGQPQHF
cdr3_nt: TGTGCCAGTAGTATAGCAGGGTACGGTCAGCCCCAGCATTTT

v_call: TRBV5-5
d_call: TRBD1
j_call: TRBJ2-7
clone_size: -
cdr3_aa: CASSLAGTVPYEQYF
cdr3_nt: TGTGCCAGCAGCTTGGCCGGGACAGTCCCCTACGAGCAGTACTTC

v_call: TRBV24-1
d_call: TRBD2
j_call: TRBJ2-3
clone_size: -
cdr3_aa: CATSATTSGGAGDTQYF
cdr3_nt: TGTGCCACCAGTGCCACGACTAGCGGGGGGGCTGGGGATACGCAGTATTTT

v_call: TRBV6-5
d_call: -
j_call: TRBJ2-7
clone_size: -
cdr3_aa: CASSKQGLVQYF
cdr3_nt: TGTGCCAGCAGCAAGCAGGGGCTCGTGCAGTACTTC

v_call: TRBV4-2
d_call: -
j_call: TRBJ2-2
clone_size: -
cdr3_aa: CASSHSTLQGTGELFF
cdr3_nt: TGTGCCAGCAGCCATTCAACTCTCCAGGGTACCGGGGAGCTGTTTTTT

v_call: TRBV6-2/TRBV6-3
d_call: -
j_call: TRBJ2-2
clone_size: -
cdr3_aa: CASSYGDSTGELFF
cdr3_nt: TGTGCCAGCAGTTACGGCGACTCCACCGGGGAGCTGTTTTTT

v_call: TRBV6-1
d_call: -
j_call: TRBJ1-4
clone_size: -
cdr3_aa: CASSAAWGGGGEKLFF
cdr3_nt: TGTGCCAGCAGTGCCGCGTGGGGTGGTGGGGGCGAAAAACTGTTTTTT

v_call: TRBV7-9
d_call: -
j_call: TRBJ2-3
clone_size: -
cdr3_aa: CASSLAGSSTDTQYF
cdr3_nt: TGTGCCAGCAGCTTAGCGGGCTCTAGCACAGATACGCAGTATTTT

v_call: TRBV6-2/TRBV6-3
d_call: -
j_call: TRBJ1-1
clone_size: -
cdr3_aa: CASSYFGRNTEAFF
cdr3_nt: TGTGCCAGCAGTTACTTTGGGCGAAACACTGAAGCTTTCTTT

v_call: TRBV3-1/TRBV3-2
d_call: TRBD2
j_call: TRBJ2-2
clone_size: -
cdr3_aa: CASRLGLAPNTGELFF
cdr3_nt: TGTGCCAGCAGATTAGGACTAGCACCTAACACCGGGGAGCTGTTTTTT

v_call: TRBV9
d_call: TRBD1
j_call: TRBJ1-1
clone_size: -
cdr3_aa: CASSATGANTEAFF
cdr3_nt: TGTGCCAGCAGCGCGACAGGGGCCAACACTGAAGCTTTCTTT

v_call: TRBV11-3
d_call: TRBD2
j_call: TRBJ2-2
clone_size: -
cdr3_aa: CASSRRTSGNTGELFF
cdr3_nt: TGTGCCAGCAGCAGACGGACTAGCGGGAACACCGGGGAGCTGTTTTTT

v_call: TRBV14
d_call: TRBD2
j_call: TRBJ2-5
clone_size: -
cdr3_aa: CASSQGGTSGYETQYF
cdr3_nt: TGTGCCAGCAGCCAAGGAGGGACTAGCGGATACGAGACCCAGTACTTC

v_call: TRBV3-1/TRBV3-2
d_call: TRBD2
j_call: TRBJ2-5
clone_size: -
cdr3_aa: CASSASGRETQYF
cdr3_nt: TGTGCCAGCAGCGCTAGCGGAAGGGAGACCCAGTACTTC

v_call: TRBV28
d_call: TRBD1
j_call: TRBJ1-5
clone_size: -
cdr3_aa: CASSLLRGLRSNQPQHF
cdr3_nt: TGTGCCAGCAGTTTATTGAGGGGGCTAAGGAGCAATCAGCCCCAGCATTTT

v_call: TRBV5-4
d_call: -
j_call: TRBJ2-4
clone_size: -
cdr3_aa: CASSTPTRGKNIQYF
cdr3_nt: TGTGCCAGCAGCACCCCGACTAGGGGCAAAAACATTCAGTACTTC

v_call: TRBV6-2/TRBV6-3
d_call: TRBD1
j_call: TRBJ2-3
clone_size: -
cdr3_aa: CASSSLGQGGDTQYF
cdr3_nt: TGTGCCAGCAGTTCCCTAGGACAGGGAGGAGATACGCAGTATTTT

v_call: TRBV6-5
d_call: -
j_call: TRBJ1-3
clone_size: -
cdr3_aa: CASSRDIDDGNTIYF
cdr3_nt: TGTGCCAGCAGTCGGGACATAGACGACGGAAACACCATATATTTT

v_call: TRBV7-6
d_call: -
j_call: TRBJ1-3
clone_size: -
cdr3_aa: CASSPIGQFRDTIYF
cdr3_nt: TGTGCCAGCAGCCCGATCGGACAGTTTCGTGACACCATATATTTT

v_call: TRBV11-1
d_call: TRBD2
j_call: TRBJ2-3
clone_size: -
cdr3_aa: CASSLVRGGPDTQYF
cdr3_nt: TGTGCCAGCAGCTTGGTCCGGGGGGGCCCAGATACGCAGTATTTT

v_call: TRBV6-6
d_call: TRBD1
j_call: TRBJ2-6
clone_size: once
cdr3_aa: CASSLPGQVVSGANVLTF
cdr3_nt: TGTGCCAGCAGTCTACCGGGACAGGTAGTCTCTGGGGCCAACGTCCTGACTTTC

v_call: TRBV10-2
d_call: TRBD1
j_call: TRBJ1-5
clone_size: -
cdr3_aa: CARRTGGGQPQHF
cdr3_nt: TGCGCCCGCAGGACAGGGGGGGGTCAGCCCCAGCATTTT

v_call: TRBV5-1
d_call: TRBD2
j_call: TRBJ2-5
clone_size: -
cdr3_aa: CASSLGLAGATGTQYF
cdr3_nt: TGCGCCAGCAGCTTAGGACTAGCGGGGGCTACGGGGACCCAGTACTTC

v_call: TRBV3-1/TRBV3-2
d_call: -
j_call: TRBJ2-3
clone_size: -
cdr3_aa: CASIPRPVAAATDTQYF
cdr3_nt: TGTGCCAGCATACCCCGCCCGGTAGCGGCCGCCACAGATACGCAGTATTTT

v_call: TRBV21-1
d_call: -
j_call: TRBJ2-5
clone_size: -
cdr3_aa: CASSNSGGAVQRETQYF
cdr3_nt: TGTGCCAGCAGCAATAGCGGGGGGGCCGTTCAAAGAGAGACCCAGTACTTC

v_call: TRBV7-8
d_call: TRBD2
j_call: TRBJ2-7
clone_size: once
cdr3_aa: CASSPPGGARYEQYF
cdr3_nt: TGTGCCAGCAGCCCCCCGGGAGGGGCGAGATACGAGCAGTACTTC

v_call: TRBV5-4
d_call: -
j_call: TRBJ2-7
clone_size: -
cdr3_aa: CASSRGGGGPSYEQYF
cdr3_nt: TGTGCCAGCAGCCGAGGTGGCGGGGGCCCTTCCTACGAGCAGTACTTC

v_call: TRBV7-9
d_call: -
j_call: TRBJ1-1
clone_size: few
cdr3_aa: CASSLVGRENTEAFF
cdr3_nt: TGTGCCAGCAGCTTAGTGGGCAGAGAGAACACTGAAGCTTTCTTT

v_call: TRBV7-8
d_call: -
j_call: TRBJ1-1
clone_size: few
cdr3_aa: CASSPLGGLFTEAFF
cdr3_nt: TGTGCCAGCAGCCCCTTGGGGGGGCTTTTCACTGAAGCTTTCTTT

v_call: TRBV9
d_call: -
j_call: TRBJ1-2
clone_size: -
cdr3_aa: CASSVSRDYYGYTF
cdr3_nt: TGTGCCAGCAGCGTATCCAGGGATTACTATGGCTACACCTTC

v_call: TRBV3-1/TRBV3-2
d_call: TRBD1
j_call: TRBJ2-1
clone_size: -
cdr3_aa: CASSRGQEKQFF
cdr3_nt: TGTGCCAGCAGCCGAGGACAGGAAAAGCAGTTCTTC

v_call: TRBV7-7
d_call: -
j_call: TRBJ2-5
clone_size: -
cdr3_aa: CASSPNVAGHETQYF
cdr3_nt: TGTGCTAGCAGCCCAAACGTGGCAGGGCATGAGACCCAGTACTTC

v_call: TRBV19
d_call: -
j_call: TRBJ2-7
clone_size: -
cdr3_aa: CASSIGSGGSYEQYF
cdr3_nt: TGTGCCAGTAGTATAGGGTCAGGGGGGTCCTACGAGCAGTACTTC

v_call: TRBV13
d_call: -
j_call: TRBJ1-4
clone_size: -
cdr3_aa: CASSLSKSVGKPAGVGKLFF
cdr3_nt: TGTGCCAGCAGCTTAAGTAAGTCAGTCGGAAAGCCGGCAGGTGTTGGAAAACTGTTTTTT